Following are 19 T cell receptor beta chains from one sample sequenced in a study of cytomegalovirus exposure and HLA in healthy donors. Amplification used 60 Vbeta primers and 13 Jbeta primers. Only in-frame clones appear in the TCRdb table, and some are missing; sequencing was by immunoSEQ multiplex PCR. With 110,000 to 150,000 clones in the sample, the ten largest clones hold about 2.2%. Sequenced input: PBMCs. All receptors derive from a woman aged 18-35 years in good health and CMV-seronegative.

The V and J genes are TRBV4-3 and TRBJ2-2; D may be TRBD2 (5 bases). V was trimmed by 1 base and J by 7 bases, leaving 16 bases between them. CDR3 length equals 16 residues. CDR1 is LGHNA, CDR2 YSLEER, per germline. The DNA of the CDR3 is TGCGCCAGCAGCCAAGCAGTTGCGGCCGCGGGCGGGGAGCTGTTTTTT. Protein: CASSQAVAAAGGELFF.

The chain has TRBV9 and TRBJ2-7; D unclear. Deletions cut 0 bases from V and 1 base from J, with 8 bases between. Germline values: CDR1 SGDLS, CDR2 YYNGEE. The CDR3 is 14 amino acids. The CDR3 protein is CASSVGSGSYEQYF. DNA for the CDR3: TGTGCCAGCAGCGTAGGGTCGGGTTCCTACGAGCAGTACTTC.

The chain links TRBV5-1 to TRBJ2-2, with TRBD2 identical over 9 bases. This CDR3 region has 18 residues. Germline CDR1 is SGHRS and CDR2 is YFSETQ. Trimming took 4 bases from V and 0 from J; bases not matched to a gene: 10. The CDR3 DNA reads TGCGCCAGCAGCGCCGTGCCTTCTAGCGGGACGAACACCGGGGAGCTGTTTTTT. This sequence encodes CASSAVPSSGTNTGELFF.

V is TRBV5-1 and J is TRBJ2-1; D is undetermined. V shed 0 bases and J shed 9 bases, with 22 bases lying between them. Germline loops: CDR1 SGHRS, CDR2 YFSETQ. The CDR3 length is 17 residues. CDR3 DNA: TGCGCCAGCAGCTTGGAATACGCCTACTCTACTTCTAGTGAGCAGTTCTTC. It specifies CASSLEYAYSTSSEQFF.

The chain couples TRBV30 to TRBJ2-7, with D perhaps matching TRBD1 (6 bases). The CDR3 covers 16 residues. CDR1 and CDR2 (germline): GTSNPN, SVGIG (reference sequence). The V and J ends lost 0 bases and 3 bases respectively, with 18 bases between them. This CDR3 is CAWSVGSGLRGYEQYF. CDR3 coding DNA: TGTGCCTGGAGTGTAGGTTCAGGACTCAGGGGCTACGAGCAGTACTTC.

J is TRBJ1-6 and V is TRBV19, with TRBD1 as a possible D gene (6 bases). Germline CDR1 and CDR2: LNHDA and SQIVND (reference sequence). Trimming took off 10 bases at V and 3 bases at J, with 16 bases between the two ends. The CDR3 runs to 15 residues. DNA of the CDR3: TGTGCCACCAACCTCGGGGACAACTATAATTCACCCCTCCACTTT. This sequence encodes CATNLGDNYNSPLHF.

The rearrangement uses TRBV6-1 and TRBJ2-5; possible D gene TRBD2, 6 bases. Trimming left V 6 bases short and J 3 bases short, with 11 bases between. The CDR3 is 13 residues long. Germline loops: CDR1 MNHNS, CDR2 SASEGT. CDR3 sequence reads: CASRGPGEETQYF. Written as DNA, the CDR3 is TGTGCCAGCAGGGGGCCGGGAGAAGAGACCCAGTACTTC.

V usage is TRBV10-3 and J usage is TRBJ1-1, with D unresolved. V lost 5 bases, J lost 0 bases, and 4 bases lay in between. Germline-derived CDR1 and CDR2 are ENHRY and SYGVKD. The CDR3 runs to 12 residues. Here the CDR3 reads CAISPMNTEAFF. In DNA form, the CDR3 reads TGTGCCATCAGTCCCATGAACACTGAAGCTTTCTTT.

The rearrangement joins TRBV28 to TRBJ2-7; TRBD2 might be the D (6 bases). Germline CDR1 MDHEN, CDR2 SYDVKM. This CDR3 has 15 residues. V was cut by 5 bases and J by 6 bases, with 20 bases left in between. The CDR3 loop reads CASSHPWEAGPEQYF. The DNA for the CDR3 is TGTGCCAGCAGTCACCCGTGGGAGGCAGGACCCGAGCAGTACTTC.

On this clone itself: The sample has other DNA sequences that encode this CDR3 too. The chain employs TRBV7-2 and TRBJ2-7; a possible D gene is TRBD2 (6 bases). Germline values: CDR1 SGHTA, CDR2 FQGNSA. V was trimmed by 1 base and J by 3 bases, leaving 7 bases between them. The CDR3 length is 13 residues. The CDR3 DNA reads TGTGCCAGCAGCTTAGGGGGAGGCTACGAGCAGTACGTC. Translating it yields CASSLGGGYEQYV.

This rearrangement joins TRBV27 to TRBJ2-7; 8 bases are shared with TRBD2. V trimming: 2 bases; J trimming: 3 bases; junction bases outside the gene matches: 3. The germline V gene encodes CDR1 MNHEY and CDR2 SMNVEV (reference sequence). The CDR3 consists of 14 residues. CDR3 loop: CASSLMAGGYEQYF. The CDR3 nucleotides read TGTGCCAGCAGTTTAATGGCGGGGGGCTACGAGCAGTACTTC.

The chain is built from TRBV7-3 and TRBJ2-1; 7 bases line up with TRBD1. The germline V gene encodes CDR1 SGHTA and CDR2 FQGTGA. The V and J ends lost 5 bases and 2 bases, in that order; junction bases with no gene match: 12. This CDR3 has 17 amino acids. DNA for the CDR3: TGTGCCAGCAGCCCACAAACAGGGGATTGGGCCTACAATGAGCAGTTCTTC. Translation: CASSPQTGDWAYNEQFF.

The chain has TRBV7-9 and TRBJ1-2; D is possibly TRBD1 (5 bases). Germline CDR1 is SEHNR and CDR2 is FQNEAQ (reference sequence). V was shortened by 3 bases and J by 0 bases, with 20 bases between the two germline ends. The CDR3 is made up of 18 amino acids. The CDR3 loop is CASSLISTDQLTNYGYTF. The CDR3 DNA sequence: TGTGCCAGCAGCTTGATTTCGACAGACCAGCTTACTAACTATGGCTACACCTTC. Together with reference TRBV7-9 and TRBJ1-2, the CDR3 gives the full variable domain: DTGVSQNPRHKITKRGQNVTFRCDPISEHNRLYWYRQTLGQGPEFLTYFQNEAQLEKSRLLSDRFSAERPKGSFSTLEIQRTEQGDSAMYLCASSLISTDQLTNYGYTFGSGTRLTVV.

This sequence joins TRBV11-3 and TRBJ2-5, with 7 positions matching TRBD2. Germline CDR1 and CDR2: SGHNT and YENEEA. CDR3 length equals 18 residues. V shed 1 base, J shed 5 bases, and the junction held 16 bases outside the gene matches. The CDR3 DNA reads TGTGCCAGCAGCTTAGGGGCGGGAGTAGAAGGTTGGATGGAGACCCAGTACTTC. Its translation is CASSLGAGVEGWMETQYF.

The J gene is TRBJ2-3, the V gene TRBV2, with 7 bases lining up with TRBD1. CDR3 length: 15 residues. Losses at the gene ends were 7 bases for V and 5 bases for J; bases not matched to a gene: 12. The V gene's germline CDR1 is SNHLY and CDR2 FYNNEI. The CDR3 protein is CASNGIGRGRDTQYF. The CDR3 bases are TGTGCCAGCAACGGGATAGGAAGGGGGCGAGATACGCAGTATTTT.

The CDR3 DNA sequence: TGTGCCAGCAGCGCCTCGACTAGCTTACTTCTTTACGAGCAGTACTTC. Translated: CASSASTSLLLYEQYF. The chain uses TRBV5-4 and TRBJ2-7; 7 bases map to TRBD2. Per germline, CDR1 SGHNT and CDR2 YYREEE (reference sequence). J gave up 4 bases and V 4 bases, and 14 bases lay outside the gene matches. CDR3 length equals 16 residues.

The CDR3 reads CASSDSGGGGETQYF. In DNA, the CDR3 is TGCGCCAGCAGTGATTCCGGGGGAGGTGGTGAGACCCAGTACTTC. This chain joins TRBV10-1 and TRBJ2-5, with D perhaps matching TRBD2 (6 bases). This CDR3 comprises 15 residues. Germline CDR1 WNHNN, CDR2 SYGVQD (reference sequence). Trimming removed 3 bases at V and 5 bases at J, with 16 bases between.

The V and J genes are TRBV28 and TRBJ1-5; 7 nucleotides line up with TRBD1. The CDR3 extends over 17 amino acids. Germline assignment: CDR1 MDHEN and CDR2 SYDVKM. V shed 4 bases and J 0 bases; nucleotides not matched to a gene: 9. The CDR3, as DNA: TGTGCCAGCAGTTCACCGGGACAGCGGTATAGCAATCAGCCCCAGCATTTT. Translation gives CASSSPGQRYSNQPQHF.

The rearrangement joins TRBV7-6 to TRBJ2-2; 11 bases fit TRBD2. The germline V gene has CDR1 SGHVS and CDR2 FNYEAQ. The CDR3 is made up of 15 amino acids. The V gene end was trimmed by 5 bases and the J gene end by 4 bases; junction bases not matched to a gene: 3. The CDR3 DNA follows: TGTGCCAGCAGCAATAGCGGGAGGGGCACCGGGGAGCTGTTTTTT. This sequence encodes CASSNSGRGTGELFF.